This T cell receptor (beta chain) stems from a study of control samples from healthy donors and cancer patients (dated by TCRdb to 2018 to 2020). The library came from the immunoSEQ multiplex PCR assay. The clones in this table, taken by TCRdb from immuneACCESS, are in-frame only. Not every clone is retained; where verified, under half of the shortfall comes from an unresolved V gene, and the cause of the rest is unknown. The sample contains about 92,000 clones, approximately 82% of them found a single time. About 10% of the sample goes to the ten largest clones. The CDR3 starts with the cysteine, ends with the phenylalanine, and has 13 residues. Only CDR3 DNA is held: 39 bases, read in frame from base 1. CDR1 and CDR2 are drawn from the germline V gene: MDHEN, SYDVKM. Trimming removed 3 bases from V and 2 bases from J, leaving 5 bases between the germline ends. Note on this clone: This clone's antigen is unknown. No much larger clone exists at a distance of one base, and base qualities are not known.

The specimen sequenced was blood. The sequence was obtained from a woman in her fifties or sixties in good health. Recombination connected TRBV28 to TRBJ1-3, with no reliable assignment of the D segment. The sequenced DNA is TGTGCCAGCAGTTTTGAGGCTGGAAACACCATATATTTT. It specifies CASSFEAGNTIYF.